This is a list of T cell receptor beta chains from one sample in a study of T cell responses to AZD1222 COVID-19 vaccine. The method was immunoSEQ multiplex PCR; TCRdb's version includes in-frame clones alone and lacks a portion of them. The sample yields over 120,000 clones, about nine tenths seen once. The sequencing used peripheral blood, collected on day 0 of AZD1222 vaccination. All receptors come from an adult in good health. Each CDR3 is given with its conserved first and last residue. D genes are given only for firm matches. Expanded clones are given a class, and other clones once, few, many or no size at all.

J gene | V gene | CDR3 length | clone size | D gene | CDR3 protein | CDR3 DNA
TRBJ2-7 | TRBV7-2 | 15 | - | - | CASSTIAEFSYEQYF | TGTGCCAGCAGCACTATAGCGGAATTCTCCTACGAGCAGTACTTC
TRBJ2-2 | TRBV5-5 | 14 | - | TRBD1 | CASSRDRTTGELFF | TGTGCCAGCAGCCGGGACAGGACAACCGGGGAGCTGTTTTTT
TRBJ1-3 | TRBV18 | 15 | - | - | CASSLHGTSGNTIYF | TGTGCCAGCTCATTGCACGGCACGTCTGGAAACACCATATATTTT
TRBJ2-7 | TRBV5-1 | 15 | - | - | CASSLAEDGSYEQYF | TGCGCCAGCAGCTTGGCCGAGGACGGATCCTACGAGCAGTACTTC
TRBJ2-7 | TRBV5-1 | 16 | - | - | CASSPRTRGSFYEQYF | TGCGCCAGCAGCCCGAGGACCCGCGGGTCCTTCTACGAGCAGTACTTC
TRBJ1-6 | TRBV5-1 | 14 | - | TRBD1 | CASSLAGGHSPLHF | TGCGCCAGCAGCTTGGCAGGGGGGCATTCACCCCTCCACTTT
TRBJ1-1 | TRBV12-3/TRBV12-4 | 13 | - | - | CASSLVVNTEAFF | TGTGCCAGCAGTTTGGTGGTGAACACTGAAGCTTTCTTT
TRBJ2-1 | TRBV3-1/TRBV3-2 | 16 | - | - | CASSPPSRTVYNEQFF | TGTGCCAGCAGCCCCCCCTCGAGGACGGTCTACAATGAGCAGTTCTTC
TRBJ2-7 | TRBV5-1 | 15 | - | TRBD2 | CASSFSSGGSYEQYF | TGCGCCAGCAGCTTTAGTAGCGGGGGCTCCTACGAGCAGTACTTC
TRBJ2-7 | TRBV19 | 11 | - | TRBD1 | CATRTGYEQYF | TGTGCCACTCGGACAGGCTACGAGCAGTACTTC
TRBJ2-7 | TRBV28 | 12 | - | - | CASSSKSYEQYF | TGTGCCAGCAGTTCTAAGTCCTACGAGCAGTACTTC
TRBJ1-6 | TRBV3-1/TRBV3-2 | 15 | - | - | CASSQAGGTGSPLHF | TGTGCCAGCAGCCAAGCCGGCGGGACGGGCTCACCCCTCCACTTT
TRBJ2-3 | TRBV28 | 16 | - | TRBD1 | CASSSPGQGGGDTQYF | TGTGCCAGCAGTTCGCCGGGACAGGGGGGCGGAGATACGCAGTATTTT
TRBJ2-7 | TRBV28 | 13 | once | TRBD1 | CASYGQGAYEQYF | TGTGCCAGCTACGGACAGGGGGCTTACGAGCAGTACTTC
TRBJ1-4 | TRBV10-3 | 13 | - | - | CAISSGVDEKLFF | TGTGCCATCAGTTCCGGGGTGGATGAAAAACTGTTTTTT
TRBJ2-4 | TRBV24-1 | 15 | - | TRBD2 | CATSDSGTSGRVQYF | TGTGCCACCAGTGATTCCGGGACTAGCGGGAGGGTTCAGTACTTC
TRBJ2-2 | TRBV7-2 | 14 | - | - | CASSLKAPNKELFF | TGTGCCAGCAGCTTAAAGGCCCCGAATAAGGAGCTGTTTTTT
TRBJ2-5 | TRBV7-2 | 13 | - | TRBD2 | CASSLDNPGGAHF | TGTGCCAGCAGCTTAGACAATCCGGGGGGGGCACACTTC
TRBJ1-3 | TRBV2 | 13 | - | - | CASSVKAGNTIYF | TGTGCCAGCAGTGTTAAGGCTGGAAACACCATATATTTT
TRBJ1-4 | TRBV6-2/TRBV6-3 | 15 | - | - | CASSRSGGNNEKLFF | TGTGCCAGCAGCCGTTCAGGAGGCAACAATGAAAAACTGTTTTTT
TRBJ1-5 | TRBV27 | 13 | few | - | CASSLYRDQPQHF | TGTGCCAGCAGTTTATATAGGGATCAGCCCCAGCATTTT
TRBJ2-7 | TRBV7-6 | 17 | once | TRBD2 | CASSLLGLAFSSYEQYF | TGTGCCAGCAGCTTATTAGGACTAGCGTTCAGCTCCTACGAGCAGTACTTC
TRBJ2-7 | TRBV7-8 | 12 | - | - | CASSPAFYEQYF | TGTGCCAGCAGCCCTGCTTTCTACGAGCAGTACTTC
TRBJ1-2 | TRBV4-2 | 12 | - | - | CASSDINYGYTF | TGTGCCAGCTCTGACATTAACTATGGCTACACCTTC
TRBJ1-2 | TRBV16 | 14 | - | TRBD1 | CASSPDTGGGSYTF | TGTGCCAGCAGCCCTGACACAGGGGGAGGAAGCTACACCTTC
TRBJ2-7 | TRBV12-3/TRBV12-4 | 12 | - | - | CASSLWTHEQYF | TGTGCCAGCAGTTTATGGACCCACGAGCAGTACTTC
TRBJ1-3 | TRBV12-3/TRBV12-4 | 10 | - | - | CATSGNTIYF | TGTGCCACCTCTGGAAACACCATATATTTT
TRBJ1-1 | TRBV5-1 | 13 | - | TRBD1 | CASSRQGGTEAFF | TGCGCCAGCAGCCGACAGGGCGGGACTGAAGCTTTCTTT
TRBJ1-6 | TRBV28 | 14 | - | - | CASSSRQGSSPLHF | TGTGCCAGCAGTTCACGGCAGGGCAGCTCACCCCTCCACTTT
TRBJ1-5 | TRBV4-1 | 18 | - | TRBD1 | CASSQALGTAYSNQPQHF | TGCGCCAGCAGCCAAGCTCTGGGGACAGCCTATAGCAATCAGCCCCAGCATTTT
TRBJ1-4 | TRBV5-1 | 12 | - | TRBD1 | CASSFRGLELFF | TGCGCCAGCAGCTTCAGGGGGCTGGAACTGTTTTTT
TRBJ2-7 | TRBV5-1 | 16 | - | TRBD1 | CASSLASTGIAYEQYF | TGCGCCAGCAGCTTGGCTTCGACAGGGATTGCCTACGAGCAGTACTTC
TRBJ2-7 | TRBV18 | 14 | once | TRBD1 | CASSPGDRPYEQYF | TGTGCCAGCTCACCGGGGGACAGACCCTACGAGCAGTACTTC
TRBJ1-1 | TRBV19 | 14 | few | TRBD1 | CASVSGTGGSEAFF | TGTGCCAGTGTCTCCGGGACAGGGGGCTCTGAAGCTTTCTTT
TRBJ2-5 | TRBV5-1 | 14 | - | - | CASSVGTDKITQYF | TGCGCCAGCAGCGTCGGGACTGATAAGATTACCCAGTACTTC
TRBJ2-1 | TRBV19 | 15 | - | - | CASSKQGWAYNEQFF | TGTGCCAGTAGTAAACAGGGATGGGCGTACAATGAGCAGTTCTTC
TRBJ2-3 | TRBV3-1/TRBV3-2 | 13 | - | - | CASSQGGPSPQYF | TGTGCCAGCAGCCAAGGAGGCCCCAGTCCGCAGTATTTT
TRBJ1-3 | TRBV14 | 15 | - | - | CASSPAGSSGNTIYF | TGTGCCAGCAGCCCCGCTGGTAGCTCTGGAAACACCATATATTTT
TRBJ2-1 | TRBV11-3 | 17 | - | - | CASSLEVRTRGGNEQFF | TGTGCCAGCAGCTTAGAGGTTAGGACAAGGGGGGGCAATGAGCAGTTCTTC
TRBJ2-1 | TRBV10-3 | 14 | - | - | CATTPGLDYNEQFF | TGTGCCACCACACCGGGACTGGACTACAATGAGCAGTTCTTC
TRBJ1-2 | TRBV5-1 | 15 | - | TRBD1 | CASSTPGQGSYGYTF | TGCGCCAGCAGCACGCCGGGACAGGGGTCTTATGGCTACACCTTC
TRBJ2-5 | TRBV7-9 | 19 | - | - | CASSLQSIFGPLAGETQYF | TGTGCCAGCAGCCTACAGTCAATTTTCGGACCTCTGGCCGGTGAGACCCAGTACTTC
TRBJ2-7 | TRBV10-1 | 18 | - | TRBD1 | CASSDTGTGSRAVPEQYF | TGCGCCAGCAGCGACACCGGGACAGGGTCTCGAGCGGTCCCTGAGCAGTACTTC
TRBJ2-3 | TRBV4-2 | 16 | once | - | CASSQDLPGVADTQYF | TGTGCCAGCAGCCAAGATCTCCCGGGAGTGGCAGATACGCAGTATTTT
TRBJ1-5 | TRBV15 | 14 | once | - | CATNTVNSNQPQHF | TGTGCCACCAACACAGTGAATAGCAATCAGCCCCAGCATTTT
TRBJ1-1 | TRBV28 | 15 | - | TRBD1 | CASSVQGAVNTEAFF | TGTGCCAGCAGTGTACAGGGGGCGGTGAACACTGAAGCTTTCTTT
TRBJ1-2 | TRBV12-3/TRBV12-4 | 13 | - | TRBD1 | CASSQGARDGYTF | TGTGCCAGCAGTCAGGGGGCCAGGGATGGCTACACCTTC
TRBJ2-2 | TRBV6-5 | 12 | - | - | CASIANTGELFF | TGTGCCAGCATCGCGAACACCGGGGAGCTGTTTTTT
TRBJ2-3 | TRBV7-9 | 15 | - | TRBD2 | CASSLTTSGTDTQYF | TGTGCCAGCAGCTTAACGACTAGCGGCACAGATACGCAGTATTTT
TRBJ1-2 | TRBV19 | 12 | few | - | CASRSGQGGYTF | TGTGCCAGTCGATCGGGGCAGGGCGGCTACACCTTC
TRBJ2-7 | TRBV5-6 | 15 | - | TRBD2 | CASSRKWGGSYEQYF | TGTGCCAGCAGCCGTAAGTGGGGAGGGTCCTACGAGCAGTACTTC
TRBJ1-4 | TRBV3-1/TRBV3-2 | 13 | - | - | CASSWVVNEKLFF | TGTGCCAGCAGTTGGGTGGTAAATGAAAAACTGTTTTTT
TRBJ1-6 | TRBV10-2 | 13 | - | - | CASSEQANSPLHF | TGCGCCAGCAGTGAACAGGCCAATTCACCCCTCCACTTT
TRBJ2-2 | TRBV4-2 | 16 | once | TRBD2 | CASSQPAGVNTGELFF | TGTGCCAGCAGCCAACCAGCGGGAGTAAACACCGGGGAGCTGTTTTTT
TRBJ1-4 | TRBV5-4 | 14 | - | TRBD1 | CASSPDRRNEKLFF | TGTGCCAGCAGCCCGGACAGGCGAAATGAAAAACTGTTTTTT
TRBJ2-3 | TRBV2 | 14 | - | - | CASSDSETADTQYF | TGTGCCAGCAGTGACTCGGAGACTGCAGATACGCAGTATTTT
TRBJ2-3 | TRBV19 | 15 | - | - | CASSPQTVSTDTQYF | TGTGCCAGTAGTCCCCAGACAGTTAGCACAGATACGCAGTATTTT
TRBJ1-1 | TRBV27 | 16 | - | - | CASSRTGQPKNTEAFF | TGTGCCAGCAGTCGTACGGGACAACCTAAGAACACTGAAGCTTTCTTT
TRBJ2-5 | TRBV28 | 14 | once | - | CASSRTVQQETQYF | TGTGCCAGCAGCCGGACAGTACAACAAGAGACCCAGTACTTC